This TCR beta chain came from a study of shared clonotypes between healthy human individuals. The germline CDR1 and CDR2 sequences are SGHVS and FQNEAQ. Trimming pared 5 bases from V and 1 base from J, leaving 14 bases between. This CDR3 is built from 15 residues. TCRdb's table, derived via immunoSEQ multiplex PCR, lists solely in-frame clones and lacks some. Seen here are about 1 million clones, about three quarters observed once, and the top ten hold approximately 1.5%. Sequencing input: memory CD4+ T cells sorted from blood. Subset meaning: CD45RA-negative fraction. The chain couples TRBV7-8 to TRBJ1-1; the D gene is possibly TRBD1 (5 bases). The TCR sequence derives from a man younger than 30 in good health. The chain's CDR3 is CASSPPGRPNTEAFF. The CDR3 coding sequence is TGTGCCAGCAGCCCGCCGGGACGGCCGAACACTGAAGCTTTCTTT.